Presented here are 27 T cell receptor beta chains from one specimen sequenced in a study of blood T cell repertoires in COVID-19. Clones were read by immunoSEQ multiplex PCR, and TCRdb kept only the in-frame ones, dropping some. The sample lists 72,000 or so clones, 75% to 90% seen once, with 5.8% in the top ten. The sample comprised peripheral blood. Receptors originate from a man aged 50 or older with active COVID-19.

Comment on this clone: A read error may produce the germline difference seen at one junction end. In DNA, the CDR3 is TGTGCCAGCAGTCTATGGACAGTTAGCTCCTATAATTCACCCCTCCACTTT. Protein: CASSLWTVSSYNSPLHF. This chain joins TRBV28 and TRBJ1-6; D possibly corresponds to TRBD1 (6 bases). The CDR3 has 17 residues. Germline CDR1 reads MDHEN; CDR2 reads SYDVKM.

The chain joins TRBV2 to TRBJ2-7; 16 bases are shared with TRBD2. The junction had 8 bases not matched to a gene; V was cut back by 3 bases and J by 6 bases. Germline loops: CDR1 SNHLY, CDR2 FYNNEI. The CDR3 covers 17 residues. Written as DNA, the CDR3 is TGTGCCAGCAGTGACCCGGGACTAGCGGGGGGGCCGGGCGAGCAGTACTTC. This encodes CASSDPGLAGGPGEQYF. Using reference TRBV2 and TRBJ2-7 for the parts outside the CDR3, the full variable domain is EPEVTQTPSHQVTQMGQEVILRCVPISNHLYFYWYRQILGQKVEFLVSFYNNEISEKSEIFDDQFSVERPDGSNFTLKIRSTKLEDSAMYFCASSDPGLAGGPGEQYFGPGTRLTVT.

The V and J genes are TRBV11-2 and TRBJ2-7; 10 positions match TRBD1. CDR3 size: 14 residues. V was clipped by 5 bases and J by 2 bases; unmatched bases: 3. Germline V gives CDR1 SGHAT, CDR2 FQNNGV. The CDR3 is CASSPGTGAYEQYF. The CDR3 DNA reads TGTGCCAGCAGCCCGGGGACAGGGGCCTACGAGCAGTACTTC. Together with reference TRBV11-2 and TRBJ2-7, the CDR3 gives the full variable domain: EAGVAQSPRYKIIEKRQSVAFWCNPISGHATLYWYQQILGQGPKLLIQFQNNGVVDDSQLPKDRFSAERLKGVDSTLKIQPAKLEDSAVYLCASSPGTGAYEQYFGPGTRLTVT.

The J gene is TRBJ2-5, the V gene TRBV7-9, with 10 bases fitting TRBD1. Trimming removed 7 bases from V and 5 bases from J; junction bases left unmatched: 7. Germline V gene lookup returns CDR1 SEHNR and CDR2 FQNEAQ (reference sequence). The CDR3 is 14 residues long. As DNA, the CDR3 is TGTGCCAGCACCCGGGACAGGGGATCGGAGACCCAGTACTTC. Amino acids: CASTRDRGSETQYF.

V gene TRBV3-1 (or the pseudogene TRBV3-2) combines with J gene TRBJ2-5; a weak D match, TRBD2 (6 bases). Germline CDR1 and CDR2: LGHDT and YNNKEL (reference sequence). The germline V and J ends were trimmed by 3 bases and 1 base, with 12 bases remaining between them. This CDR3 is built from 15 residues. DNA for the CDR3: TGTGCCAGCAGCCATGGCGGGACCAGCCAAGAGACCCAGTACTTC. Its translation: CASSHGGTSQETQYF.

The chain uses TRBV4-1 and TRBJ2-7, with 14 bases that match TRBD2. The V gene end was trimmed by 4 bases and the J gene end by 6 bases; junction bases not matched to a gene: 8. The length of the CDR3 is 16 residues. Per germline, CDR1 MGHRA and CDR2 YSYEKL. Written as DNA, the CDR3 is TGCGCCAGCAGCCGAGAGGGACTAGCGGGAGTCGGCGAGCAGTACTTC. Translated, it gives CASSREGLAGVGEQYF.

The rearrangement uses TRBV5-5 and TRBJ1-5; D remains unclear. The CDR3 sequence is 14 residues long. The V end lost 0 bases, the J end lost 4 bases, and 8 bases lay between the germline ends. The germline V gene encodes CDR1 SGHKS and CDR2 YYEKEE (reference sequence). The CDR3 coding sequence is TGTGCCAGCAGCTTGGCCCCGGTGAATCAGCCCCAGCATTTT. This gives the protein CASSLAPVNQPQHF.

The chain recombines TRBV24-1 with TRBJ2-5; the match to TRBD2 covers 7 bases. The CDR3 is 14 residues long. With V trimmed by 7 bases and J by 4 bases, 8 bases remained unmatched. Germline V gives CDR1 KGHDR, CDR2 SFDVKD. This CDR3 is CATSAAGVAETQYF. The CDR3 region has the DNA TGTGCCACCAGCGCGGCGGGGGTTGCAGAGACCCAGTACTTC.

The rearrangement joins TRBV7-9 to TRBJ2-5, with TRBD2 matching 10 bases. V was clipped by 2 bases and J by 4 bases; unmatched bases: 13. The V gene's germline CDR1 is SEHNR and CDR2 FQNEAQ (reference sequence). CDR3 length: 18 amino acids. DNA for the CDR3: TGTGCCAGCAGCTTAAGGCCTAGCGGGAGTTATCCCCCAGAGACCCAGTACTTC. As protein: CASSLRPSGSYPPETQYF.

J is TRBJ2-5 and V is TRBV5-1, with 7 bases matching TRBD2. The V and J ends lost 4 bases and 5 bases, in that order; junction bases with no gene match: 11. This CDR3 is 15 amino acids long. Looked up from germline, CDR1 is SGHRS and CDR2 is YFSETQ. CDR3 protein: CASSPDAREGETQYF. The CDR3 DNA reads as TGCGCCAGCAGCCCAGACGCTAGGGAGGGGGAGACCCAGTACTTC.

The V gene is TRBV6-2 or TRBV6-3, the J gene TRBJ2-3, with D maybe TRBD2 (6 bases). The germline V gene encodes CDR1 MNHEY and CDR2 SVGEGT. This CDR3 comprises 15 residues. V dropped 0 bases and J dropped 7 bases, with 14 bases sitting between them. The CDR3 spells CASSYSGGTSHTQYF. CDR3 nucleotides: TGTGCCAGCAGTTACTCTGGCGGGACCTCGCATACGCAGTATTTT.

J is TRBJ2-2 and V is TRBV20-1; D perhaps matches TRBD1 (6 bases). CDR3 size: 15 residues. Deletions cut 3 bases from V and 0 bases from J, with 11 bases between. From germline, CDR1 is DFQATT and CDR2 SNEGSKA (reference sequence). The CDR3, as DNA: TGCAGTGCTAGTCACAGGGCCTCGAACACCGGGGAGCTGTTTTTT. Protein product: CSASHRASNTGELFF.

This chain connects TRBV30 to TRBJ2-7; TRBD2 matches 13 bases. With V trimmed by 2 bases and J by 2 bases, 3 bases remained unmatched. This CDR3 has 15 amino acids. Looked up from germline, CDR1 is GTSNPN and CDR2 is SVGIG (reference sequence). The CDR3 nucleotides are TGTGCCTGGAGTCCTGGGACTAGCGGGGCCTACGAGCAGTACTTC. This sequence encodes CAWSPGTSGAYEQYF.

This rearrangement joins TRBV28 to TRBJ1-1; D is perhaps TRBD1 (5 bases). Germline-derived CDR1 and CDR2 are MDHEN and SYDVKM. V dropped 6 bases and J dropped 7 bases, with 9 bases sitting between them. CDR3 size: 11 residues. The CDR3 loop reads CASRYQGEAFF. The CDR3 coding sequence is TGTGCCAGCAGATATCAGGGTGAAGCTTTCTTT.

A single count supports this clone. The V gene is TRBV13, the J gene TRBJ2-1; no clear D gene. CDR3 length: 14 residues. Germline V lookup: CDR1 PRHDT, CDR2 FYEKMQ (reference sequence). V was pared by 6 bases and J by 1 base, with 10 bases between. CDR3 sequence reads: CASRESLSYNEQFF. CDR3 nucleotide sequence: TGTGCCAGCAGGGAGAGTTTGTCCTACAATGAGCAGTTCTTC.

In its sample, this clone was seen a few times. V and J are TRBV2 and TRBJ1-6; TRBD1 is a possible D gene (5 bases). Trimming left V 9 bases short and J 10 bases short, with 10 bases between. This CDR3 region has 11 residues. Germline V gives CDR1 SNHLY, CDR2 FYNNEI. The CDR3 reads CASQGLSPLHF. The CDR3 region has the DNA TGTGCCAGTCAGGGCTTATCACCCCTCCACTTT. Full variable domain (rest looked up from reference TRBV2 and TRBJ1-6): EPEVTQTPSHQVTQMGQEVILRCVPISNHLYFYWYRQILGQKVEFLVSFYNNEISEKSEIFDDQFSVERPDGSNFTLKIRSTKLEDSAMYFCASQGLSPLHFGNGTRLTVT.

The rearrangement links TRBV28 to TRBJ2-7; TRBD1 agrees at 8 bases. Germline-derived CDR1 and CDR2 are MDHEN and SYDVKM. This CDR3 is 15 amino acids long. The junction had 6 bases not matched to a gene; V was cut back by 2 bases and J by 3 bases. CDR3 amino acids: CASSLRDRPLYEQYF. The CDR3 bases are TGTGCCAGCAGTTTACGGGACAGGCCCCTCTACGAGCAGTACTTC. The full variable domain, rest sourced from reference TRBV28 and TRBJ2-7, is DVKVTQSSRYLVKRTGEKVFLECVQDMDHENMFWYRQDPGLGLRLIYFSYDVKMKEKGDIPEGYSVSREKKERFSLILESASTNQTSMYLCASSLRDRPLYEQYFGPGTRLTVT.

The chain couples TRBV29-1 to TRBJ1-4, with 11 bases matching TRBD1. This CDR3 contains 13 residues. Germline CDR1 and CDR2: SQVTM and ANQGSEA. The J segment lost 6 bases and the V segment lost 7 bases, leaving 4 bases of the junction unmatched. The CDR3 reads CSGGQGVDEKLFF. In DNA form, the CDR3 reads TGCAGCGGGGGACAGGGGGTCGATGAAAAACTGTTTTTT.

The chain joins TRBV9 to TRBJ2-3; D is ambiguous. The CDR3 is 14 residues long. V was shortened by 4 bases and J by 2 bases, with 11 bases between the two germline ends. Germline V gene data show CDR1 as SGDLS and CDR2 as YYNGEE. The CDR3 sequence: CASSTIHDTDTQYF. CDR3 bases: TGTGCCAGCAGCACTATTCATGACACAGATACGCAGTATTTT.

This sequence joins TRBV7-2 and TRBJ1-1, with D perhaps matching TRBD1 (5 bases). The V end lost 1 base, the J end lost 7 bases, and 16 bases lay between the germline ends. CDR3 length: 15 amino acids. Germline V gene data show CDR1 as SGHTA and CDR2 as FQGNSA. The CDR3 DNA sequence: TGTGCCAGCAGCTTAGGGTTGGGGGGAACTATTGAAGCTTTCTTT. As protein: CASSLGLGGTIEAFF.

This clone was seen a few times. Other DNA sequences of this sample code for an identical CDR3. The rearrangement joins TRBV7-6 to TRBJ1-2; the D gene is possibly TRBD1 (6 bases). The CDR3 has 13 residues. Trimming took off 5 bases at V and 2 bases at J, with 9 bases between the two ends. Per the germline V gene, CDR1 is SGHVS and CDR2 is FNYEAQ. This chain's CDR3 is CASSPTGNYGYTF. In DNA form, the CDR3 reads TGTGCCAGCAGCCCAACAGGGAACTATGGCTACACCTTC.

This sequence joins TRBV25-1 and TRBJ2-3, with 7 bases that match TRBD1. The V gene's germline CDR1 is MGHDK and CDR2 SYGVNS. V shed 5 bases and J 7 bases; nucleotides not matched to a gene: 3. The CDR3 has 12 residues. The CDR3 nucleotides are TGTGCCAGCAGTTCAAGGGGGCATACGCAGTATTTT. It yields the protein CASSSRGHTQYF.

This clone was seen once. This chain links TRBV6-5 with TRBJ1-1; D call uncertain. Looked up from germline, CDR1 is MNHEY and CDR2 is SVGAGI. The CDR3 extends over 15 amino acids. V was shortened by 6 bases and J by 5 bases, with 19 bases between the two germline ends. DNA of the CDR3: TGTGCCAGCAGAGTTGTCGCCCTCCGGGATACTGAAGCTTTCTTT. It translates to CASRVVALRDTEAFF.

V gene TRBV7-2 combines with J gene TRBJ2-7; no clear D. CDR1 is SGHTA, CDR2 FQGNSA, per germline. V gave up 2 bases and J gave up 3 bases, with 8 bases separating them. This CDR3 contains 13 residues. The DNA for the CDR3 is TGTGCCAGCAGCTTAAACAGTCTCTACGAGCAGTACTTC. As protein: CASSLNSLYEQYF.

CDR3 nucleotides: TGTGCCAGCAGCCTAAACAGACAGAGTGGCTATGGCTACACCTTC. Amino acids: CASSLNRQSGYGYTF. The V call is TRBV14, the J call TRBJ1-2; TRBD1 is a possible D gene (5 bases). Germline V gene lookup returns CDR1 SGHDN and CDR2 FVKESK. Trimming stripped 4 bases from V and 4 bases from J, with 16 bases between. The CDR3 sequence is 15 residues long.

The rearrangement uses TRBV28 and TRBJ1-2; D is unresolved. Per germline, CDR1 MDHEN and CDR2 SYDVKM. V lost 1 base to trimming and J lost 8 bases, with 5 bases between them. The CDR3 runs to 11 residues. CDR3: CASSLSGGYTF. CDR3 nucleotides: TGTGCCAGCAGTTTATCGGGGGGCTACACCTTC.

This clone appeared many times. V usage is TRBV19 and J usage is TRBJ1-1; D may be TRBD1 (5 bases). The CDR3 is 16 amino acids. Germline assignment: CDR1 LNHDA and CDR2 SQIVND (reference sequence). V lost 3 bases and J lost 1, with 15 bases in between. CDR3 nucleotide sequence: TGTGCCAGTAGTATGTCTTTCGGGGGGGAGAACACTGAAGCTTTCTTT. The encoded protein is CASSMSFGGENTEAFF. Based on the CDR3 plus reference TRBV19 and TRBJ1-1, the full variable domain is DGGITQSPKYLFRKEGQNVTLSCEQNLNHDAMYWYRQDPGQGLRLIYYSQIVNDFQKGDIAEGYSVSREKKESFPLTVTSAQKNPTAFYLCASSMSFGGENTEAFFGQGTRLTVV.